The sequence of this T cell receptor beta chain was determined in a study of OX40 agonist ivuxolimab in advanced cancers. About the study: Partial responses were achieved by three patients, of whom one had hepatocellular carcinoma and two had cutaneous melanoma.

General observations from the study: Clonal expansion was seen in CD4+ and CD8+ blood T cells by week 6 at 0.1 to 3.0 mg/kg. The work left the antigen specificity of expanded peripheral T cells undetermined.

Of note for this clone: As yet, its antigen is unknown.

Samples of blood were obtained at baseline, on cycle 4 day 1, and on cycle 7 day 1. Only in-frame clones appear in the TCRdb table, and some are missing; sequencing was by immunoSEQ multiplex PCR. The table lists over 35,000 clones, about 89% of them singletons, with roughly 0.53% in the top ten. The source is an adult with an advanced solid tumor such as melanoma, head and neck, liver or kidney cancer. The sample in question was CD4+ or CD8+ T cells sorted from blood, obtained in a trial of the OX40 agonist ivuxolimab.

The chain's CDR3 is CATSRPTGGLRATHQETQYF. CDR3 DNA sequence: TGTGCCACCAGCAGACCTACGGGGGGTCTCCGGGCCACGCACCAAGAGACCCAGTACTTC. The chain combines TRBV15 with TRBJ2-5, with 7 bases identical to TRBD2. The ends lost 2 bases at V and 0 bases at J; junction bases unmatched: 18. CDR1 is LNHNV and CDR2 is YYDKDF in the germline V gene (reference sequence). The CDR3 is 20 amino acids.